Presented here are 14 T cell receptor beta chains from one specimen sequenced in a study of tumor-infiltrating lymphocytes in primary liver carcinoma. TCR beta cDNA came from around 500 ng total RNA, primed with a constant-region primer. Slightly modified ARM-PCR served as the procedure for the TCR beta libraries. These libraries came from three rounds of nested multiplex PCR. Investigators reported that the first two PCR rounds, at around 9 cycles each, used TRBV1-TRBV30 forward primers with a C-beta reverse primer. TCRdb used MiXCR to reprocess the multiplex PCR reads, holding one entry per CDR3 protein. Of approximately 340,000 distinct CDR3 sequences in the sample, 65% were seen once. The blood RNA (from unsorted whole blood) was obtained, and germline DNA was also extracted. Sequencing used peripheral blood. The receptors here all came from a man aged 40-50 years with primary liver carcinoma and hepatitis B virus infection.

This clonotype was seen repeatedly, ten times or more. The chain uses TRBV11-1 and TRBJ1-1, with 7 bases aligning to TRBD1. J was trimmed by 3 bases and V by 6 bases; bases with no gene match: 7. This CDR3 spans 14 amino acids. CDR1 is SGHAT and CDR2 is FQDESV in the germline V gene (reference sequence). The CDR3 coding sequence is TGTGCCAGCAGTTTAAAGGGGGCTTACACTGAAGCTTTCTTT. Amino acids: CASSLKGAYTEAFF.

In regard to this clonotype: An end of the junction differs from the germline gene, which may be a read error. The chain links TRBV29-1 to TRBJ2-3, with 10 positions matching TRBD2. CDR1 is SQVTM, CDR2 ANQGSEA, per germline. CDR3 length equals 17 residues. CDR3 in amino acids: CSVRVTSGITSTDTQYF. In DNA, the CDR3 is TGTAGCGTTCGGGTTACTAGCGGGATTACCAGCACAGATACGCAGTATTTT.

V and J are TRBV30 and TRBJ1-1, with 9 bases that match TRBD1. CDR3 length equals 15 residues. V was clipped by 0 bases and J by 8 bases; unmatched bases: 10. CDR1 and CDR2 from the germline V gene are GTSNPN and SVGIG (reference sequence). The CDR3 spells CAWSVGTGSFGEAFF. The CDR3 bases are TGTGCCTGGAGTGTGGGGACAGGGAGTTTTGGGGAAGCTTTCTTT.

Regarding this clonotype: A junction end diverges from the germline sequence, so it may reflect a read error. The V and J genes are TRBV6-5 and TRBJ2-2; maybe TRBD1 (6 bases). The germline CDR1 and CDR2 sequences are MNHEY and SVGAGI. The CDR3 length is 15 residues. Here the CDR3 reads CAIGSGTTNTGELFF. CDR3 nucleotides: TGTGCCATCGGTTCCGGGACAACGAACACCGGGGAGCTGTTCTTT.

Comment on this clonotype: A junction end diverges from the germline sequence, so it may reflect a read error. The gene calls are TRBV6-1 and TRBJ1-3; the D gene is possibly TRBD1 (6 bases). Germline V gene lookup returns CDR1 MNHNS and CDR2 SASEGT. The CDR3 runs to 16 residues. Here the CDR3 DNA reads TGTGCCAGCAGTACCCCGGGGAGGGGGAGGTTAAACGCCATATATTTT. This gives the protein CASSTPGRGRLNAIYF.

This clonotype was counted ten times or more. This chain links TRBV10-1 with TRBJ2-2; D remains ambiguous. The CDR3 extends over 12 amino acids. In germline, CDR1 is WNHNN, CDR2 SYGVQD (reference sequence). The V end lost 1 base, the J end lost 7 bases, and 4 bases lay between the germline ends. The CDR3 bases are TGCGCCAGCAGTGAGTTGGGCGGGGAGCTGTTTTTT. Encoded protein: CASSELGGELFF.

On this clonotype itself: The junction departs from the called germline gene at one end, perhaps through a read error. The rearrangement links TRBV6-5 to TRBJ1-1; D is unclear. CDR3 length equals 13 residues. Germline CDR1 and CDR2: MNHEY and SVGAGI. CDR3 sequence: CASTMGEGTEAFF. The CDR3 DNA sequence: TGTGCCAGTACGATGGGAGAGGGAACTGAAGCCTTCTTT.

This clonotype was counted a single time. The chain joins TRBV11-2 to TRBJ2-1, with a possible D match to TRBD2 (5 bases). The germline V and J ends were trimmed by 2 bases and 5 bases, with 16 bases remaining between them. This CDR3 has 16 amino acids. The germline gives CDR1 SGHAT, CDR2 FQNNGV. Here the CDR3 reads CASSLSEGRADNEQFF. In nucleotides, the CDR3 is TGTGCCAGCAGCTTATCAGAGGGCCGTGCGGACAATGAGCAGTTCTTC.

A few counts support this clonotype. The rearrangement uses TRBV30 and TRBJ2-6, with a tentative D call TRBD2 (6 bases). Trimming stripped 3 bases from V and 3 bases from J, with 12 bases between. Germline V gives CDR1 GTSNPN, CDR2 SVGIG (reference sequence). The CDR3 has 15 residues. CDR3 region: CAWSRGMGGANVLTF. In DNA, the CDR3 is TGTGCCTGGAGCCGGGGGATGGGTGGGGCCAACGTCCTGACTTTC.

At least ten counts were recorded for this clonotype. V and J are TRBV14 and TRBJ2-5, with TRBD2 as a possible D gene (6 bases). V was shortened by 2 bases and J by 2 bases, with 6 bases between the two germline ends. The CDR3 is made up of 13 amino acids. Germline CDR1 reads SGHDN; CDR2 reads FVKESK. In nucleotides, the CDR3 is TGTGCCAGCAGCCAACTAGCGCAAGAGACCCAGTACTTC. This translates into CASSQLAQETQYF.

The chain is built from TRBV18 and TRBJ2-1, with D possibly TRBD2 on 6 matching bases. Germline V gene sequence: CDR1 KGHSH, CDR2 LQKENI. The V gene lost 6 bases and the J gene lost 4 bases, with 13 bases spanning the gap. The length of the CDR3 is 14 residues. The CDR3 region is CASSRSGSYNEQFF. CDR3 bases: TGTGCCAGCTCTAGAAGCGGGTCTTACAATGAGCAGTTCTTC.

The chain has TRBV5-1 and TRBJ2-7, with D perhaps matching TRBD1 or TRBD2 (6 bases each). Trimming shortened V by 0 bases and J by 6 bases, and 13 bases separated the two germline ends. There are 14 residues in the CDR3. Looked up from germline, CDR1 is SGHRS and CDR2 is YFSETQ. CDR3 protein: CASSLEWGAGEQYF. The DNA for the CDR3 is TGCGCCAGCAGCTTGGAGTGGGGGGCAGGCGAGCAGTACTTC.

Note on this clonotype: A much larger clone is a single base away; this may be a read error. In DNA, the CDR3 is TGTGCCAGCTGTCAAAGGGGTACGCAGTATTTT. It encodes CASCQRGTQYF. The rearrangement uses TRBV6-5 and TRBJ2-3, with a tentative D call TRBD1 (5 bases). The CDR3 runs to 11 residues. Looked up from germline, CDR1 is MNHEY and CDR2 is SVGAGI. The V gene lost 8 bases and the J gene lost 8 bases, with 11 bases spanning the gap.

This clonotype was observed a few times. The rearrangement uses TRBV5-5 and TRBJ2-1; D possibly corresponds to TRBD1 (6 bases). Germline lookup yields CDR1 SGHKS and CDR2 YYEKEE (reference sequence). V gave up 5 bases and J gave up 0 bases, with 12 bases separating them. The CDR3 consists of 15 residues. CDR3 amino acids: CASRSTGSSYNEQFF. CDR3 coding DNA: TGTGCCAGCAGATCCACAGGGAGCTCCTACAATGAGCAGTTCTTC.